A single sample gave rise to the 9 T cell receptor beta chains below, sequenced in a study of blood T cell repertoires in COVID-19. TCRdb's copy holds only in-frame clones and misses some; the assay was immunoSEQ multiplex PCR. Of 150,000 to 200,000 clones detected, around 85% appear once; the ten largest clones hold about 0.95%. Sequencing was done on a sample of peripheral blood. The receptors originated from a man aged 55 to 70 with COVID-19, enrolled during active disease.

The V call is TRBV11-2, the J call TRBJ2-1; D uncertain. Between the trimmed V and J ends, which lost 1 base and 10 bases, there was a span of 14 bases. Germline CDR1 is SGHAT and CDR2 is FQNNGV. The CDR3 is 14 amino acids. This CDR3 is CASSLAPITTEQFF. CDR3 nucleotides: TGTGCCAGCAGCTTAGCTCCTATAACTACGGAGCAGTTCTTC.

The gene calls are TRBV2 and TRBJ2-3, with D tentatively TRBD2 (5 bases). The CDR3 runs 14 residues. From germline, CDR1 is SNHLY and CDR2 FYNNEI. The V and J ends lost 4 bases and 5 bases respectively, with 13 bases between them. CDR3 in amino acids: CASSAAVEGDTQYF. As DNA, the CDR3 is TGTGCCAGCAGTGCAGCGGTAGAGGGAGATACGCAGTATTTT.

Notes on this clone: The sample has other DNA sequences that encode this CDR3 too. The J gene is TRBJ1-5, the V gene TRBV5-1, with D unclear. Deletions cut 0 bases from V and 4 bases from J, with 5 bases between. This CDR3 is 13 amino acids long. From germline, CDR1 is SGHRS and CDR2 YFSETQ. As DNA, the CDR3 is TGCGCCAGCAGCTTGGACGGTAATCAGCCCCAGCATTTT. Its translation is CASSLDGNQPQHF.

This chain links TRBV6-5 with TRBJ1-4; D is undetermined. V dropped 0 bases and J dropped 2 bases, with 10 bases sitting between them. The CDR3 runs to 16 residues. Germline V CDR1 and CDR2: MNHEY, SVGAGI. The CDR3 region is CASSYSGGRTNEKLFF. CDR3 DNA: TGTGCCAGCAGTTACTCAGGTGGCAGGACTAATGAAAAACTGTTTTTT.

J is TRBJ1-4 and V is TRBV18; D is unclear. Trimming removed 5 bases from V and 3 bases from J, with 10 bases in between. The CDR3 contains 14 residues. The germline V gene encodes CDR1 KGHSH and CDR2 LQKENI. The chain's CDR3 is CASSSSGSNEKLFF. DNA of the CDR3: TGTGCCAGCTCATCATCGGGGTCTAATGAAAAACTGTTTTTT.

This clone has a single count. V and J are TRBV30 and TRBJ2-2; D unclear. In germline, CDR1 is GTSNPN, CDR2 SVGIG (reference sequence). V lost 2 bases and J lost 6, with 10 bases in between. The CDR3 contains 13 residues. DNA for the CDR3: TGTGCCTGGAGTCCCCTCCCTCCCGGGGAGCTGTTTTTT. This encodes CAWSPLPPGELFF.

The chain links TRBV6-5 to TRBJ2-1; TRBD1 matches 8 bases. CDR1 and CDR2 (germline): MNHEY, SVGAGI. CDR3 length: 15 residues. Losses at the gene ends were 5 bases for V and 6 bases for J; bases not matched to a gene: 9. The CDR3 bases are TGTGCCAGCAGTCCCTGGACAGGGTCCCGCAATGAGCAGTTCTTC. Amino acids: CASSPWTGSRNEQFF.

This rearrangement joins TRBV15 to TRBJ1-4; 9 positions agree with TRBD1. Germline V gene data show CDR1 as LNHNV and CDR2 as YYDKDF (reference sequence). V lost 1 base to trimming and J lost 7 bases; unmatched junction nucleotides: 7. The CDR3 is 16 residues long. The CDR3 bases are TGTGCCACCAGCAGAGTGGGACAGGGTTACTTTGAAAAACTGTTTTTT. Its protein product is CATSRVGQGYFEKLFF.

The chain couples TRBV25-1 to TRBJ2-1; 8 positions match TRBD2. Germline-derived CDR1 and CDR2 are MGHDK and SYGVNS. This CDR3 has 15 amino acids. After removal of 3 bases from V and 4 bases from J, the junction contained 5 bases not matched to a gene. The CDR3 is CASSDTGGPYNEQFF. Here the CDR3 DNA reads TGTGCCAGCAGTGATACGGGAGGGCCGTACAATGAGCAGTTCTTC.